Detailed here is one TCR beta chain. This sample was included in a study of blood T cell repertoires in COVID-19. The overall study: Samples taken during acute and convalescent COVID-19 were collected in the United States, Italy and Spain.

The table came from immunoSEQ multiplex PCR; TCRdb's copy has only in-frame clones and leaves some out. The sample holds about 300,000 clones, around 89% seen once. CDR3 length: 15 residues. V gave up 0 bases and J gave up 8 bases; unmatched junction bases: 8. Germline assignment: CDR1 SGHDT and CDR2 YYEEEE. The sequenced sample was peripheral blood. The clonotype originates from a woman in her 30s with COVID-19, enrolled during active disease. This rearrangement joins TRBV5-6 to TRBJ1-2; 9 bases agree with TRBD1. The CDR3 protein is CASSLVGTGSSGYTF. In DNA, the CDR3 is TGTGCCAGCAGCTTGGTAGGGACAGGGTCTAGCGGCTACACCTTC.